This passage covers 19 T cell receptor beta chains from one sample sequenced in a study of shared clonotypes between healthy human individuals. TCRdb's table, derived via immunoSEQ multiplex PCR, lists solely in-frame clones and lacks some. This table holds some 1.5 million clones, approximately 98% found once. Sample: naive CD4+ T cells sorted from blood. Sample subset: CD45RA+ positively selected. The source of these receptors is a man aged 25-45 years in good health.

The CDR3 region is CAIRSGSVTGELFF. In nucleotides, the CDR3 is TGTGCCATCCGTAGCGGGAGTGTCACCGGGGAGCTGTTTTTT. This chain uses TRBV10-3 with TRBJ2-2; 9 nucleotides align to TRBD2. CDR1 ENHRY and CDR2 SYGVKD come from the germline V gene. The CDR3 covers 14 residues. V dropped 8 bases and J dropped 4; count of bases not matched to a gene: 5.

V usage is TRBV27 and J usage is TRBJ2-5, with 9 bases lining up with TRBD2. The junction had 19 bases not matched to a gene; V was cut back by 7 bases and J by 4 bases. CDR3 length: 18 amino acids. Germline loops: CDR1 MNHEY, CDR2 SMNVEV (reference sequence). The DNA for the CDR3 is TGTGCCAGCATCCCGGAGGCTGGCGGGAGGGCCCTCAGAGAGACCCAGTACTTC. It yields the protein CASIPEAGGRALRETQYF.

This chain connects TRBV29-1 to TRBJ2-4; TRBD1 aligns across 7 bases. The germline V gene has CDR1 SQVTM and CDR2 ANQGSEA. Losses at the gene ends were 4 bases for V and 2 bases for J; bases not matched to a gene: 20. The CDR3 runs 19 residues. This chain's CDR3 is CSVVPTGFLCFLTKNIQYF. For the CDR3, the DNA is TGCAGCGTTGTACCGACAGGGTTTCTTTGTTTCCTAACCAAAAACATTCAGTACTTC.

The chain is built from TRBV5-1 and TRBJ2-5, with D uncertain. Trimming pared 0 bases from V and 1 base from J, leaving 7 bases between. The CDR3 loop spans 14 amino acids. Germline V gene data show CDR1 as SGHRS and CDR2 as YFSETQ. The CDR3 loop reads CASSLARAQETQYF. CDR3 DNA sequence: TGCGCCAGCAGCTTGGCGCGAGCCCAAGAGACCCAGTACTTC.

The chain recombines TRBV14 with TRBJ2-1; TRBD2 agrees at 11 bases. The germline V gene has CDR1 SGHDN and CDR2 FVKESK. The CDR3 has 21 amino acids. With 0 bases clipped from V and 4 bases from J, the junction kept 17 bases outside the gene matches. The CDR3 bases are TGTGCCAGCAGCCAAGATTTTACGCTAGCGGGAGGACAAAGGGGGTACAATGAGCAGTTCTTC. Amino acid sequence: CASSQDFTLAGGQRGYNEQFF.

In DNA form, the CDR3 reads TGTGCCAGCAGATCCCCGGGACAGGTGGGGGAGCAGTACTTC. Its protein is CASRSPGQVGEQYF. The chain combines TRBV7-2 with TRBJ2-7; TRBD1 aligns across 8 bases. The CDR3 is 14 amino acids. The ends lost 6 bases at V and 7 bases at J; junction bases unmatched: 11. Germline loops: CDR1 SGHTA, CDR2 FQGNSA.

The chain carries TRBV14 and TRBJ2-5, with D unclear. Looked up from germline, CDR1 is SGHDN and CDR2 is FVKESK. The CDR3 has 9 amino acids. V lost 4 bases and J lost 13, with 7 bases in between. CDR3 nucleotides: TGTGCCAGCAGCCGTGGTCGGTACTTC. It is translated as CASSRGRYF.

The J gene is TRBJ1-1, the V gene TRBV28; 10 bases match TRBD1. In germline, CDR1 is MDHEN, CDR2 SYDVKM. V dropped 7 bases and J dropped 0; count of bases not matched to a gene: 8. This CDR3 has 16 amino acids. CDR3 sequence (DNA): TGTGCCAGCAAGCGGCGCGGACAGGGGGTGAACACTGAAGCTTTCTTT. Its protein product is CASKRRGQGVNTEAFF.

On this clone itself: This same CDR3 is encoded by further DNA sequences in the sample. The rearrangement links TRBV6-5 to TRBJ2-7; D is perhaps TRBD2 (5 bases). The CDR3 has 13 residues. Germline V lookup: CDR1 MNHEY, CDR2 SVGAGI. V lost 3 bases, J lost 0 bases, and 6 bases lay in between. CDR3 DNA sequence: TGTGCCAGCAGTTATCGGGGCTCCTACGAGCAGTACTTC. The encoded protein is CASSYRGSYEQYF.

This chain connects TRBV25-1 to TRBJ1-1, with D perhaps TRBD1 (5 bases). V shed 6 bases and J shed 7 bases, with 12 bases lying between them. Germline V gives CDR1 MGHDK, CDR2 SYGVNS. The CDR3 has 12 amino acids. CDR3 region: CASRATGVEAFF. Written as DNA, the CDR3 is TGTGCCAGCAGGGCCACGGGGGTTGAAGCTTTCTTT. Variable domain in full (rest from reference TRBV25-1 and TRBJ1-1): EADIYQTPRYLVIGTGKKITLECSQTMGHDKMYWYQQDPGMELHLIHYSYGVNSTEKGDLSSESTVSRIRTEHFPLTLESARPSHTSQYLCASRATGVEAFFGQGTRLTVV.

The sample holds one count of this clone. The V and J genes are TRBV7-9 and TRBJ1-2; D perhaps matches TRBD1 (5 bases). Germline V lookup: CDR1 SEHNR, CDR2 FQNEAQ (reference sequence). V shed 1 base and J shed 7 bases, with 16 bases lying between them. The length of the CDR3 is 15 residues. The CDR3 reads CASSLVIPGDPGYTF. As DNA, the CDR3 is TGTGCCAGCAGCTTAGTTATCCCGGGGGACCCTGGCTACACCTTC.

This rearrangement joins TRBV18 to TRBJ1-4; D call uncertain. Germline-derived CDR1 and CDR2 are KGHSH and LQKENI. This CDR3 contains 12 residues. Trimming left V 4 bases short and J 4 bases short, with 4 bases between. The CDR3 DNA follows: TGTGCCAGCTCACGGGATAATGAAAAACTGTTTTTT. Protein sequence: CASSRDNEKLFF.

V usage is TRBV4-1 and J usage is TRBJ2-3, with TRBD2 matching over 7 bases. This CDR3 spans 18 amino acids. Trimming removed 0 bases from V and 4 bases from J; junction bases left unmatched: 13. Germline V gene data show CDR1 as MGHRA and CDR2 as YSYEKL. DNA of the CDR3: TGCGCCAGCAGCCAAGATAGGGCACTAGCGAGAGGACCAGATACGCAGTATTTT. Translation: CASSQDRALARGPDTQYF.

This rearrangement joins TRBV28 to TRBJ1-3, with a possible D match to TRBD1 (6 bases). Trimming took 4 bases from V and 0 from J, leaving 7 bases between them. The CDR3 is 14 residues long. Germline loops: CDR1 MDHEN, CDR2 SYDVKM. The CDR3 coding sequence is TGTGCCAGCAGTTGGGACATCTCTGGAAACACCATATATTTT. As protein: CASSWDISGNTIYF.

This clone was seen just once. The V call is TRBV7-2, the J call TRBJ2-1, with 8 bases that match TRBD1. In germline, CDR1 is SGHTA, CDR2 FQGNSA. Trimming cost V 5 bases and J 9 bases; bases outside gene matches: 6. There are 13 residues in the CDR3. The CDR3 coding sequence is TGTGCCAGCAGCCGGCCTGGACAGGGTGAGCAGTTCTTC. Protein sequence: CASSRPGQGEQFF.

The chain recombines TRBV10-2 with TRBJ1-5; no firm D call. Germline CDR1 WSHSY, CDR2 SAAADI. Trimming removed 6 bases from V and 3 bases from J, with 6 bases in between. The CDR3 totals 12 residues. CDR3 loop: CASRGPNQPQHF. The CDR3 DNA sequence: TGCGCCAGCAGAGGGCCCAATCAGCCCCAGCATTTT.

Comments on this clone: Other DNA sequences in this specimen translate into the identical CDR3. The CDR3 DNA is TGTGCCAGCAGCGTAGGACAGGGCAATGAGCAGTTCTTC. This gives the protein CASSVGQGNEQFF. J is TRBJ2-1 and V is TRBV9; 7 nucleotides align to TRBD1. Germline trimming cut 0 bases from V and 6 bases from J; bases unmatched to any gene: 0. Germline lookup yields CDR1 SGDLS and CDR2 YYNGEE. CDR3 size: 13 residues. The whole variable domain, remainder taken from reference TRBV9 and TRBJ2-1, is DSGVTQTPKHLITATGQRVTLRCSPRSGDLSVYWYQQSLDQGLQFLIQYYNGEERAKGNILERFSAQQFPDLHSELNLSSLELGDSALYFCASSVGQGNEQFFGPGTRLTVL.

The chain recombines TRBV28 with TRBJ1-5; D gene unclear. This CDR3 is 16 amino acids long. The V gene lost 5 bases and the J gene lost 2 bases, with 16 bases spanning the gap. CDR1 MDHEN and CDR2 SYDVKM come from the germline V gene. DNA for the CDR3: TGTGCCAGCAGTCACCGATTAGGGTTAGGCAATCAGCCCCAGCATTTT. It translates to CASSHRLGLGNQPQHF.

This rearrangement joins TRBV19 to TRBJ2-5, with a weak D call TRBD2 (6 bases). V was pared by 1 base and J by 2 bases, with 11 bases between. The CDR3 is made up of 15 amino acids. Germline V gives CDR1 LNHDA, CDR2 SQIVND (reference sequence). Here the CDR3 DNA reads TGTGCCAGTAGTATAGCGGGAGTCAATCAAGAGACCCAGTACTTC. Its protein product is CASSIAGVNQETQYF.